One sample yielded the 8 T cell receptor beta chains listed below, sequenced in a study of T cells in Graves' hyperthyroidism and ophthalmopathy. RNA transcripts provided the source from which TCR beta CDR3 regions were amplified. When the TCR CDR3 underwent first-round RT-PCR, the HTBI primer set was used. TCRdb recomputed calls from the multiplex PCR reads with MiXCR, one row per CDR3 protein. The table has roughly 750,000 distinct CDR3 sequences, around 17% seen once. The source material was blood. The receptors derive from a man younger than 35 with Graves' hyperthyroidism.

V usage is TRBV6-1 and J usage is TRBJ2-1; TRBD2 matches at 15 bases. The CDR3 spans 15 residues. Per germline, CDR1 MNHNS and CDR2 SASEGT. V shed 6 bases, J shed 7 bases, and the junction held 4 bases outside the gene matches. CDR3 in amino acids: CASSNGLAGGNEQFF. CDR3 bases: TGTGCCAGCAGCAATGGACTAGCGGGAGGGAATGAGCAGTTCTTC.

The gene calls are TRBV29-1 and TRBJ2-7; 9 nucleotides align to TRBD2. Looked up from germline, CDR1 is SQVTM and CDR2 is ANQGSEA. Trimming at V came to 3 bases and at J to 3 bases, leaving 3 bases not matched to a gene. This CDR3 region has 13 residues. Written as DNA, the CDR3 is TGCAGCGTTGATGTAGCGGGGGTCTACGAGCAGTACTTC. Translated: CSVDVAGVYEQYF.

V is TRBV18 and J is TRBJ1-3; 7 bases agree with TRBD1. Germline V CDR1 and CDR2: KGHSH, LQKENI. V was clipped by 3 bases and J by 0 bases; unmatched bases: 5. This CDR3 has 16 residues. CDR3: CASSPRQGNSGNTIYF. The CDR3 region has the DNA TGTGCCAGCTCACCGAGACAGGGCAACTCTGGAAACACCATATATTTT.

This clonotype was seen a few times. V is TRBV9 and J is TRBJ1-1, with unresolved D. The CDR3 consists of 15 residues. The V gene's germline CDR1 is SGDLS and CDR2 YYNGEE. V was clipped by 4 bases and J by 0 bases, with 13 bases between them. The CDR3 DNA follows: TGTGCCAGCAGCTCACCCAGAGACATGAACACTGAAGCTTTCTTT. Protein sequence: CASSSPRDMNTEAFF.

This clonotype was seen a handful of times. This sequence joins TRBV9 and TRBJ2-1; D is unresolved. V was shortened by 0 bases and J by 0 bases, with 19 bases between the two germline ends. The CDR3 covers 19 residues. The germline gives CDR1 SGDLS, CDR2 YYNGEE. The CDR3: CASSVGRPSLISSYNEQFF. The CDR3 region has the DNA TGTGCCAGCAGCGTAGGTCGCCCTTCCCTAATTAGCTCCTACAATGAGCAGTTCTTC.

This chain connects TRBV20-1 to TRBJ2-3; 11 bases fit TRBD1. The CDR3 is made up of 17 amino acids. With 3 bases clipped from V and 4 bases from J, the junction kept 12 bases outside the gene matches. Germline loops: CDR1 DFQATT, CDR2 SNEGSKA (reference sequence). CDR3 loop: CSASGPPGQGVSDTQYF. Here the CDR3 DNA reads TGCAGTGCTAGTGGTCCCCCGGGACAGGGGGTTTCAGATACGCAGTATTTT.

There are a few counts of this clonotype. CDR3 DNA: TGTGCCAGCAGTTTATATCCCCCTTTCGGGTCCGGCAAGGGTGAAAAACTGTTTTTT. Amino acid sequence: CASSLYPPFGSGKGEKLFF. The genes are TRBV27 and TRBJ1-4; D remains unclear. Trimming cost V 1 base and J 7 bases, with 25 bases left between them. The germline CDR1 and CDR2 sequences are MNHEY and SMNVEV (reference sequence). CDR3 size: 19 residues. The full variable domain, with the rest looked up from reference TRBV27 and TRBJ1-4, is EAQVTQNPRYLITVTGKKLTVTCSQNMNHEYMSWYRQDPGLGLRQIYYSMNVEVTDKGDVPEGYKVSRKEKRNFPLILESPSPNQTSLYFCASSLYPPFGSGKGEKLFFGSGTQLSVL.

This clonotype was seen at least ten times. This chain connects TRBV28 to TRBJ2-3, with D perhaps TRBD2 (6 bases). CDR1 and CDR2 (germline): MDHEN, SYDVKM. The V gene lost 7 bases and the J gene lost 4 bases, with 15 bases spanning the gap. The CDR3 spans 14 residues. The CDR3 nucleotides read TGTGCCAGCACCTCTTCCAGGGAGGCAGATACGCAGTATTTT. Its translation: CASTSSREADTQYF. The whole variable domain, remainder taken from reference TRBV28 and TRBJ2-3, is DVKVTQSSRYLVKRTGEKVFLECVQDMDHENMFWYRQDPGLGLRLIYFSYDVKMKEKGDIPEGYSVSREKKERFSLILESASTNQTSMYLCASTSSREADTQYFGPGTRLTVL.